This T cell receptor (beta chain) emerged from a study of Ad26.COV2.S vaccination and SARS-CoV-2 variants. Assay used: immunoSEQ multiplex PCR; TCRdb lists only in-frame clones, some missing. Of hundreds of thousands of clones in the sample, roughly 84% were seen once. As for treatment: over 15 received Ad26.COV2.S at low or high dose, single or two shots; about 5 received placebo; per-sample allocation not given. Sampling was done on day 63 after the first vaccine or placebo injection. An adult donor aged 18-55 years was enrolled in Boston. The CDR3 contains 18 residues. J gave up 5 bases and V 0 bases, and 15 bases lay outside the gene matches. Germline V gives CDR1 MNHEY, CDR2 SMNVEV (reference sequence).

The V call is TRBV27, the J call TRBJ1-1, with 7 bases that match TRBD1. The sample was peripheral blood, taken in a trial of Ad26.COV2.S vaccine versus placebo. The receptor was isolated from a person between 18 and 60 years old who received the Ad26.COV2.S COVID-19 vaccine or a placebo. The CDR3 DNA sequence: TGTGCCAGCAGTTTATCGCCCCCTCAGGGGGGCGGATGGACTGAAGCTTTCTTT. Protein sequence: CASSLSPPQGGGWTEAFF.